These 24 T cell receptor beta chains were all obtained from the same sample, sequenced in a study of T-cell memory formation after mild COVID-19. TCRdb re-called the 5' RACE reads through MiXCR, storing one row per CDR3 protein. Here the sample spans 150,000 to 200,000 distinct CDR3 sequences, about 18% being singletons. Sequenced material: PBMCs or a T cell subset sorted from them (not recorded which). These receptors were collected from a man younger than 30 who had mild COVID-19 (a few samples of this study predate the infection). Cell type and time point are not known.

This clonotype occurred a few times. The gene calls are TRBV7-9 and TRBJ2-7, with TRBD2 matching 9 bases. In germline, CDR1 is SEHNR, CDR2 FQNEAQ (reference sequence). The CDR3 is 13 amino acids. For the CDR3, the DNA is TGTGCCAGCAGCCTAGCGGGGATTTACGAGCAGTACGTC. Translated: CASSLAGIYEQYV.

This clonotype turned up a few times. In nucleotides, the CDR3 is TGTGCCAGCAGCTCCCGATTACGAAGGGACGAGCAGTACTTC. It is translated as CASSSRLRRDEQYF. The genes are TRBV7-6 and TRBJ2-7; D ambiguous. V shed 4 bases and J shed 5 bases, with 15 bases lying between them. Looked up from germline, CDR1 is SGHVS and CDR2 is FNYEAQ. The CDR3 is 14 residues long.

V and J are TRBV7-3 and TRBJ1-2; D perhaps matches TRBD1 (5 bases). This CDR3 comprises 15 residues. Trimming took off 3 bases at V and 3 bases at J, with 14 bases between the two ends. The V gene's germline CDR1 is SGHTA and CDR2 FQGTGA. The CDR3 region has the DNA TGTGCCAGCAGCTTGCGGGGCGGGTCAGACTATGGCTACACCTTC. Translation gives CASSLRGGSDYGYTF.

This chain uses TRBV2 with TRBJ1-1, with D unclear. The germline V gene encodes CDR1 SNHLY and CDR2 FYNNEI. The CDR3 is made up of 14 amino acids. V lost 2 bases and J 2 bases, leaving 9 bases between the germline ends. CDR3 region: CASSEQLGNTEAFF. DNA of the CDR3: TGTGCCAGCAGTGAACAACTGGGAAACACTGAAGCTTTCTTT.

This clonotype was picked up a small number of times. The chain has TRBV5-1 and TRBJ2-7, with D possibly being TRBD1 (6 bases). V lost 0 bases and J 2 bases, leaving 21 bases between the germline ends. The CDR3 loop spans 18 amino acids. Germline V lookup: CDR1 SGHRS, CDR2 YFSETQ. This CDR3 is CASSLVADRISGAYEQYF. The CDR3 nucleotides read TGCGCCAGCAGCTTGGTCGCCGACAGGATATCCGGGGCCTACGAGCAGTACTTC.

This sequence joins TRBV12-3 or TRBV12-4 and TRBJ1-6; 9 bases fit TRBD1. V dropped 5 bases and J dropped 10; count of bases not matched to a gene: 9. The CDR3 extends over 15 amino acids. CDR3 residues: CASSLGTGSGSPLHF. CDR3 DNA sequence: TGTGCCAGCAGTCTGGGGACAGGGTCGGGCTCACCCCTCCACTTT.

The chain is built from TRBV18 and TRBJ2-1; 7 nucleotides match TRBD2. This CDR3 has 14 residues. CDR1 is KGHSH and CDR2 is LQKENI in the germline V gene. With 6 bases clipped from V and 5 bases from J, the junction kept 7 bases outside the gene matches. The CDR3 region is CASSRSGGNNEQFF. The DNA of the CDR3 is TGTGCCAGCTCCCGATCGGGGGGAAACAATGAGCAGTTCTTC.

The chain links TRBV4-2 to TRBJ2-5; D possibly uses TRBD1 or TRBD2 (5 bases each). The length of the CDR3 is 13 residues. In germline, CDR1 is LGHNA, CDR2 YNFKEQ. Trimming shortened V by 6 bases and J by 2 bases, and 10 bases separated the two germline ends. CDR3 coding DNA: TGTGCCAGCAGTCGGGGCGAACAAGAGACCCAGTACTTC. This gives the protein CASSRGEQETQYF.

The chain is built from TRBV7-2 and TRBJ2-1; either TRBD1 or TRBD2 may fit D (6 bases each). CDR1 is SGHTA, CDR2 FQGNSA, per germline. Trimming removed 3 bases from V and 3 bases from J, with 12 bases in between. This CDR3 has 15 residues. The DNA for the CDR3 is TGTGCCAGCAGCTTTGTGGGGGGCTTCTACAATGAGCAGTTCTTC. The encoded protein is CASSFVGGFYNEQFF.

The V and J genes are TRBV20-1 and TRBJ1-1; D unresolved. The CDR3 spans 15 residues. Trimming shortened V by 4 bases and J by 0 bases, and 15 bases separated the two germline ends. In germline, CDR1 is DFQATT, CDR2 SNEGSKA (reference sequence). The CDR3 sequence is CSAIETAYMNTEAFF. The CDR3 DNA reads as TGCAGTGCTATAGAGACGGCGTACATGAACACTGAAGCTTTCTTT.

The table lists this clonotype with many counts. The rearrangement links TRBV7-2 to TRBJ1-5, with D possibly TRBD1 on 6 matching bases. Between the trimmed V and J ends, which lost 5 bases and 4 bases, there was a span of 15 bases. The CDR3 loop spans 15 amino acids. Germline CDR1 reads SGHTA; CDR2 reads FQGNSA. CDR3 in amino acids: CASSLRQATNQPQHF. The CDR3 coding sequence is TGTGCCAGCAGCCTCCGACAGGCGACGAATCAGCCCCAGCATTTT. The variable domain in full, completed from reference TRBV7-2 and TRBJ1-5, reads GAGVSQSPSNKVTEKGKDVELRCDPISGHTALYWYRQSLGQGLEFLIYFQGNSAPDKSGLPSDRFSAERTGGSVSTLTIQRTQQEDSAVYLCASSLRQATNQPQHFGDGTRLSIL.

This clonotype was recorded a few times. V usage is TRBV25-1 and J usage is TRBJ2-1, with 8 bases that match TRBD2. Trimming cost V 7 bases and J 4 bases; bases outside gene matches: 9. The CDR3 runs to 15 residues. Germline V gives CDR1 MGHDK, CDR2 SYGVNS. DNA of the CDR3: TGTGCCAGCACCCTATCCGGGGGGGCGTACAATGAGCAGTTCTTC. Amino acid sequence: CASTLSGGAYNEQFF.

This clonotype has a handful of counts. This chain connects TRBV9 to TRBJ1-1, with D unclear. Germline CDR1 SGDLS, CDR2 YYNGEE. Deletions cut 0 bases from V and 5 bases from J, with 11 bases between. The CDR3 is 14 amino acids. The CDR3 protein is CASSVDMLGTEAFF. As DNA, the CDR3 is TGTGCCAGCAGCGTAGATATGCTGGGGACTGAAGCTTTCTTT.

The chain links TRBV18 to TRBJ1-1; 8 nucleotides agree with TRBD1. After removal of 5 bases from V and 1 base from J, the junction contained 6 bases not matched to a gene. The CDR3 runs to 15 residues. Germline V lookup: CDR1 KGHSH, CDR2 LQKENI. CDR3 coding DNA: TGTGCCAGCTCATCCTACAGGGGGGAGAACACTGAAGCTTTCTTT. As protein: CASSSYRGENTEAFF. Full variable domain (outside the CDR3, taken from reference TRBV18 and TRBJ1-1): NAGVMQNPRHLVRRRGQEARLRCSPMKGHSHVYWYRQLPEEGLKFMVYLQKENIIDESGMPKERFSAEFPKEGPSILRIQQVVRGDSAAYFCASSSYRGENTEAFFGQGTRLTVV.

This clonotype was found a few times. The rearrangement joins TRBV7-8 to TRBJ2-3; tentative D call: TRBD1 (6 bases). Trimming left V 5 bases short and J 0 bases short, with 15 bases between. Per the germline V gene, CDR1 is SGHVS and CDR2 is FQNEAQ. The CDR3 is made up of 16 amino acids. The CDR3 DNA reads TGTGCCAGCAGCCTGGGGGCCTACCCTAGCACAGATACGCAGTATTTT. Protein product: CASSLGAYPSTDTQYF. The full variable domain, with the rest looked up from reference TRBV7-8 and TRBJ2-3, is GAGVSQSPRYKVAKRGQDVALRCDPISGHVSLFWYQQALGQGPEFLTYFQNEAQLDKSGLPSDRFFAERPEGSVSTLKIQRTQQEDSAVYLCASSLGAYPSTDTQYFGPGTRLTVL.

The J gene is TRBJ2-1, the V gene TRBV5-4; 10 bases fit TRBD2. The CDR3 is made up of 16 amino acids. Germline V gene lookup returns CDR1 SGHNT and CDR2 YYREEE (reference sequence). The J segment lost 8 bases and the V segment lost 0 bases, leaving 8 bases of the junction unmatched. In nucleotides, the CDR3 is TGTGCCAGCAGCTTGGAGTCTAGCGGGGGTTTTGATGAGCAGTTCTTC. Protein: CASSLESSGGFDEQFF. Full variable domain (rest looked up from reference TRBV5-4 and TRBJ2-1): ETGVTQSPTHLIKTRGQQVTLRCSSQSGHNTVSWYQQALGQGPQFIFQYYREEENGRGNFPPRFSGLQFPNYSSELNVNALELDDSALYLCASSLESSGGFDEQFFGPGTRLTVL.

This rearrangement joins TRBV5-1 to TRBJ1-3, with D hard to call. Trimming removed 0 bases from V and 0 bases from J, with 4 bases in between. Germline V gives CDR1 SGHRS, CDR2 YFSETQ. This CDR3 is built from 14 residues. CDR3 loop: CASSLASSGNTIYF. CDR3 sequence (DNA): TGCGCCAGCAGCTTGGCCAGCTCTGGAAACACCATATATTTT.

CDR3 sequence: CSATRGNNEQFF. The DNA for the CDR3 is TGCAGTGCCACGAGGGGAAACAATGAGCAGTTCTTC. The V and J genes are TRBV20-1 and TRBJ2-1; D tentatively fits TRBD1 or TRBD2 (5 bases each). V gave up 6 bases and J gave up 5 bases, with 11 bases separating them. CDR3 length: 12 amino acids. Looked up from germline, CDR1 is DFQATT and CDR2 is SNEGSKA (reference sequence).

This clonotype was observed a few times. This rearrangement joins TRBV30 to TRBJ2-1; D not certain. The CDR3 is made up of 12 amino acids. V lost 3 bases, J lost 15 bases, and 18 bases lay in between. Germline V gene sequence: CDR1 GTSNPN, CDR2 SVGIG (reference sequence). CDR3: CAWRHTQTRPFF. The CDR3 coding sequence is TGTGCCTGGAGACACACCCAAACGCGCCCGTTCTTC.

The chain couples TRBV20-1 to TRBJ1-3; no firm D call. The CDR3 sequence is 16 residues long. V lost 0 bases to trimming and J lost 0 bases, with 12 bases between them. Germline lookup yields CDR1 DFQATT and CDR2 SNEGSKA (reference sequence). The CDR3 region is CSARESFPSSGNTIYF. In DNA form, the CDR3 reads TGCAGTGCTAGAGAGTCTTTCCCCTCCTCTGGAAACACCATATATTTT.

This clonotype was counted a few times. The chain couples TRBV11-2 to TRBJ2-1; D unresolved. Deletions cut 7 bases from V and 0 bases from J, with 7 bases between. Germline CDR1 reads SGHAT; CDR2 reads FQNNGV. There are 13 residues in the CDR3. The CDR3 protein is CASKASSYNEQFF. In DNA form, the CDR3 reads TGTGCCAGCAAGGCGAGCTCCTACAATGAGCAGTTCTTC.

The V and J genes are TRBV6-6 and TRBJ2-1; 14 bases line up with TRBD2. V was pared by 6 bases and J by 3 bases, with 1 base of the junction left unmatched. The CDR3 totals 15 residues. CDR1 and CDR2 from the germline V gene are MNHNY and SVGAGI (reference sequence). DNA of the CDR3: TGTGCCAGCAGCGGGACTAGCGGGGGCTACAATGAGCAGTTCTTC. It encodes CASSGTSGGYNEQFF.

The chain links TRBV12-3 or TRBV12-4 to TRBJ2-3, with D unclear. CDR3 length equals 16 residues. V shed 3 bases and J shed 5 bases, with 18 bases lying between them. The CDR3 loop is CASSFSVSSRGDTQYF. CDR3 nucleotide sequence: TGTGCCAGCAGTTTTTCGGTATCCAGTCGTGGAGATACGCAGTATTTT.

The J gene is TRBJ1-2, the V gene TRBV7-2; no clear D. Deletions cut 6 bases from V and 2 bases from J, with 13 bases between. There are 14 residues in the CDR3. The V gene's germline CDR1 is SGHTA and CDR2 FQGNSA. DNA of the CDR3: TGTGCCAGCAGAGCGCAGACACCGAACTATGGCTACACCTTC. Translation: CASRAQTPNYGYTF.